This T cell receptor beta chain emerged from a study of OX40 agonist ivuxolimab in advanced cancers. Study as a whole: One hepatocellular carcinoma and a couple of cutaneous melanoma patients partially responded.

Study outcomes and limitations: Among expanded peripheral T cells, antigen specificity went undetermined. Expansion of clones was among the lowest in partial responders at 0.1-3.0 mg/kg. Expanded clones were, on average, more numerous among CD8+ T cells than CD4+.

Germline values: CDR1 SGHAT, CDR2 FQDESV (reference sequence). V gave up 3 bases and J gave up 3 bases, with 6 bases separating them. This CDR3 has 12 amino acids. As to this clone: What it binds is not known.

The repertoire was sequenced with immunoSEQ multiplex PCR; TCRdb's copy has only in-frame clones and lacks some. The data show 50,000 to 65,000 clones, with 80% to 90% seen just once and about 0.73% held by the top ten. The genes are TRBV11-1 and TRBJ2-7; unclear D gene. The sequences come from CD4+ or CD8+ T cells sorted from blood, collected in a trial of the OX40 agonist ivuxolimab. This clonotype was sampled from an adult with an advanced solid tumor such as melanoma, head and neck, liver or kidney cancer. CDR3 DNA sequence: TGTGCCAGCAGCTTGGGCAGCTACGAGCAGTACTTC. Its protein is CASSLGSYEQYF.